Sequencing of this TCR beta chain was carried out in a study of shared clonotypes between healthy human individuals. Here immunoSEQ multiplex PCR was the method, and the copy in TCRdb shows in-frame clones only, minus some. The sample has around 2.5 million clones; 80% to 95% are singletons. The ends were cut back, 1 base at V and 8 bases at J, with 5 bases in the middle. CDR1 and CDR2 from the germline V gene are DFQATT and SNEGSKA (reference sequence). The CDR3 contains 11 residues. The gene calls are TRBV20-1 and TRBJ2-2; unclear D gene. The source of this sequence is a man aged 18 to 30 in good health. Some clones in this sample may be carry-over from other donors' samples. What was sequenced was naive CD4+ T cells from PBMCs. Subset: CD45RA+ positively selected. CDR3 region: CSARVQGELFF. The CDR3 DNA sequence: TGCAGTGCTAGAGTCCAGGGGGAGCTGTTTTTT.